The rows below give T cell receptor beta chains drawn from one sample of a study of brain T cells in children with intractable seizures. Libraries were prepared by immunoSEQ multiplex PCR; TCRdb keeps only in-frame clonotypes and omits some of them. The sample has some 41,000 clones, 75% to 95% seen once. The starting material was peripheral blood, obtained at surgery. All receptors derive from a girl aged 2-10 years with tuberous sclerosis and intractable seizures. The CDR3 runs from the conserved cysteine through the conserved F or W. Fields, in order: J gene, clone size, D gene, V gene, CDR3 DNA, CDR3 protein. D genes are given only for firm matches. The size field is filled for only some rows; it gives once, few, many or a size class.

TRBJ2-5,.,TRBD2,TRBV4-1,TGCGCCAGCAGCCGACTAGCGGGGAGACCACAAGAGACCCAGTACTTC,CASSRLAGRPQETQYF
TRBJ2-5,.,.,TRBV2,TGTGCCAGCGCTGTTCGGGGGGAGACCCAGTACTTC,CASAVRGETQYF
TRBJ1-2,few,.,TRBV12-3/TRBV12-4,TGTGCCAGCAGTTTAGGCAGGGCTAGATACACCTTC,CASSLGRARYTF
TRBJ2-5,.,.,TRBV19,TGTGCCAGTAGCTATGGGTTCAGGCAAGAGACCCAGTACTTC,CASSYGFRQETQYF
TRBJ2-5,.,TRBD2,TRBV5-1,TGCGCCAGCAGCCTACCAAGAGGACTAGCGGGGGTACAAGAGACCCAGTACTTC,CASSLPRGLAGVQETQYF
TRBJ1-4,.,.,TRBV15,TGTGCCACCAGCAGAGATCAAGGGACTAATGAAAAACTGTTTTTT,CATSRDQGTNEKLFF
TRBJ1-2,.,.,TRBV5-1,TGCGCCAGCAGCCAAAACAACTATGGCTACACCTTC,CASSQNNYGYTF
TRBJ1-6,.,TRBD1,TRBV5-1,TGCGCCAGCGGGACAGGGGATCCGAATTCACCCCTCCACTTT,CASGTGDPNSPLHF
TRBJ1-4,.,.,TRBV5-6,TGTGCCAGCAGCTTGATAAACGGAAATGAAAAACTGTTTTTT,CASSLINGNEKLFF
TRBJ2-5,.,TRBD2,TRBV4-2,TGTGCCAGCAGCCAAGGGGGACTAGCGGGGGACCAAGAGACCCAGTACTTC,CASSQGGLAGDQETQYF
TRBJ2-1,once,TRBD1,TRBV30,TGTGCCTGGAGTGACCGCTCCTGGGGACAGGGTGACAATGAGCAGTTCTTC,CAWSDRSWGQGDNEQFF
TRBJ2-5,.,TRBD2,TRBV6-6,TGTGCCAGCAGCCCTCTAGCGGGGGGCCCCCAAGAGACCCAGTACTTC,CASSPLAGGPQETQYF
TRBJ1-6,.,TRBD1,TRBV5-4,TGTGCCAGCAGCTTGCGGGACAGGGGTTCACCCCTCCACTTT,CASSLRDRGSPLHF
TRBJ1-5,.,TRBD1,TRBV6-1,TGTGCCAGCAGTGACAGGGGGGACCAGCCCCAGCATTTT,CASSDRGDQPQHF
TRBJ1-4,once,.,TRBV6-5,TGTGCCAGCAGTTACTCCCGGGACCCCAGGGGTGAAAAACTGTTTTTT,CASSYSRDPRGEKLFF
TRBJ1-1,.,.,TRBV19,TGTGCCAGTAGTTTGAGGCTCAACCGAATGAACACTGAAGCTTTCTTT,CASSLRLNRMNTEAFF
TRBJ1-3,.,.,TRBV5-4,TGTGCCAGCAGCTTTGGAGGGGGGTGGTCTGGAAACACCATATATTTT,CASSFGGGWSGNTIYF
TRBJ2-1,.,TRBD1,TRBV29-1,TGCAGCGGCGAGGGCGCAGGGGGCGTTCAGAATGAGCAGTTCTTC,CSGEGAGGVQNEQFF
TRBJ1-1,.,.,TRBV18,TGTGCCAGCTCCCTGGAGGGCATAGGTGAAGCTTTCTTT,CASSLEGIGEAFF
TRBJ1-2,.,.,TRBV20-1,TGCAGTGCTAGTGACAGATACTATGGCTACACCTTC,CSASDRYYGYTF
TRBJ1-1,few,TRBD1,TRBV4-2,TGTGCCAGCAGCCAAGATCCCCGACAGGGGAACACTGAAGCTTTCTTT,CASSQDPRQGNTEAFF
TRBJ1-2,.,.,TRBV3-1/TRBV3-2,TGTGCCAGCAGTCCTACTTTTAACTATGGCTACACCTTC,CASSPTFNYGYTF
TRBJ1-1,.,.,TRBV30,TGTGCCCTCTACCATCCTGGCGTGGGAGACACTGAAGCTTTCTTT,CALYHPGVGDTEAFF
TRBJ1-6,.,.,TRBV7-2,TGTGCCAGCAGCCCTAGACAGAACTATAATTCACCCCTCCACTTT,CASSPRQNYNSPLHF
TRBJ2-5,.,TRBD1,TRBV10-3,TGTGCCATCAGTGGACAGGGTCTGGGAGAGACCCAGTACTTC,CAISGQGLGETQYF
TRBJ2-7,.,.,TRBV11-2,TGTGCCAGCAGCTTAGAGGGGGGCTTTTCCTACGAGCAGTACTTC,CASSLEGGFSYEQYF
TRBJ1-2,.,.,TRBV7-6,TGTGCCAGCAGCTTAGGCCCAGGGAACTATGGCTACACCTTC,CASSLGPGNYGYTF
TRBJ1-3,.,.,TRBV9,TGTGCCAGCAGCGTAGTCGCAGGGGTCAACACCATATATTTT,CASSVVAGVNTIYF
TRBJ2-2,.,TRBD2,TRBV7-8,TGTGCCAGCAGCTTAGCAACCGGGGGGACGAACACCGGGGAGCTGTTTTTT,CASSLATGGTNTGELFF
TRBJ2-1,.,.,TRBV13,TGTGCCAGCAGCTTAGTCGGGCCTGATAGTGAGCAGTTCTTC,CASSLVGPDSEQFF
TRBJ1-2,.,.,TRBV27,TGTGCCAGCAGTCCAAGACAGCGCAATAACTATGGCTACACCTTC,CASSPRQRNNYGYTF
TRBJ1-2,.,.,TRBV18,TGTGCCAGCTCGCCGGGGGAAGTGGGCTACACCTTC,CASSPGEVGYTF
TRBJ1-5,once,.,TRBV23-1,TGCGCCAGCAGTCGTTCGAGGGTCTGTCAGCCCCAGCATTTT,CASSRSRVCQPQHF
TRBJ2-3,.,.,TRBV19,TGTGCCAGTAGTAGAAATCTAGGGGGGCGGGTTGGAGATACGCAGTATTTT,CASSRNLGGRVGDTQYF
TRBJ2-1,once,.,TRBV9,TGTGCCAGCAGCGTAGGGGCAGTTTCCTACAATGAGCAGTTCTTC,CASSVGAVSYNEQFF
TRBJ2-1,medium-sized,.,TRBV30,TGTGCCTCCTCACAGACAGTCTCCTGGGATGAGCAGTTCTTC,CASSQTVSWDEQFF
TRBJ2-7,.,TRBD1,TRBV5-6,TGTGCCAGCAGCTGGGGGTTAGGACAGGGGTCGGAGTCCGCCTACGAGCAGTACTTC,CASSWGLGQGSESAYEQYF
TRBJ2-5,.,.,TRBV9,TGTGCCAGCAGCGTAGGAGGAGGGACGAACCAAGAGACCCAGTACTTC,CASSVGGGTNQETQYF
TRBJ1-5,.,TRBD1,TRBV20-1,TGCAGTGCTAGTAGACAGGGGGTTAAAGTGGATCAGCCCCAGCATTTT,CSASRQGVKVDQPQHF
TRBJ1-6,few,TRBD1,TRBV2,TGTGCCAGCAGTCCGGGACAGACCAATTCACCCCTCCACTTT,CASSPGQTNSPLHF
TRBJ1-1,.,.,TRBV30,TGTGCCTGGAGTGTACTAGTAGCTGAAGCTTTCTTT,CAWSVLVAEAFF
TRBJ1-2,.,.,TRBV24-1,TGTGCCACCAGTGACCCAGGACAGAACTATGGCTACACCTTC,CATSDPGQNYGYTF
TRBJ2-1,.,.,TRBV24-1,TGTGCCACCAGTGTTCAGGCCTCTTCATACAATGAGCAGTTCTTC,CATSVQASSYNEQFF
TRBJ1-2,.,.,TRBV3-1/TRBV3-2,TGTGCCAGCAGCCAATATGCCGGATACTATGGCTACACCTTC,CASSQYAGYYGYTF
TRBJ1-5,few,.,TRBV19,TGTGCCAGTAGTTGGGCAGACTATAGCAATCAGCCCCAGCATTTT,CASSWADYSNQPQHF
TRBJ1-4,.,.,TRBV6-1,TGTGCCAGCAGTGAAAGGCAGGGAGCAACTAATGAAAAACTGTTTTTT,CASSERQGATNEKLFF
TRBJ1-1,.,.,TRBV11-3,TGTGCCAGCAGCTTGGCAGGGCCCAACACTGAAGCTTTCTTT,CASSLAGPNTEAFF
TRBJ2-7,.,TRBD2,TRBV3-1/TRBV3-2,TGTGCCAGCAGCCCCGGACTAGAATACTACGAGCAGTACTTC,CASSPGLEYYEQYF
TRBJ2-3,.,TRBD2,TRBV6-4,TGTGCCAGCAGTGCGACTAGCGGGGGCACAGATACGCAGTATTTT,CASSATSGGTDTQYF
TRBJ2-7,once,.,TRBV5-1,TGCGCCAGCAGCTTGGTGCCGAGGACCAGATACTACGAGCAGTACTTC,CASSLVPRTRYYEQYF